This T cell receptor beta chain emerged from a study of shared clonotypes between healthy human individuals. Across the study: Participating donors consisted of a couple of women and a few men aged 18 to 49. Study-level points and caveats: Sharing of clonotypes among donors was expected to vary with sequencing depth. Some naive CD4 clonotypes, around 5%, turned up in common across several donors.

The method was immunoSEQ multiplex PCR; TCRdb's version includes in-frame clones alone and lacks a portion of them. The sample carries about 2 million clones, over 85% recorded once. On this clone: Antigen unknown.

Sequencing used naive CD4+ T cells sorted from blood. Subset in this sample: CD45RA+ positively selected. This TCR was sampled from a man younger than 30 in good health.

The CDR3 region has the DNA TGTGCCAGCAGACAGGGTTTTTACGAGCAGTACTTC. This gives the protein CASRQGFYEQYF. The chain is built from TRBV6-6 and TRBJ2-7; tentatively, D is TRBD1 (6 bases). The CDR3 has 12 amino acids. V lost 6 bases to trimming and J lost 4 bases, with 10 bases between them. The germline V gene has CDR1 MNHNY and CDR2 SVGAGI (reference sequence).